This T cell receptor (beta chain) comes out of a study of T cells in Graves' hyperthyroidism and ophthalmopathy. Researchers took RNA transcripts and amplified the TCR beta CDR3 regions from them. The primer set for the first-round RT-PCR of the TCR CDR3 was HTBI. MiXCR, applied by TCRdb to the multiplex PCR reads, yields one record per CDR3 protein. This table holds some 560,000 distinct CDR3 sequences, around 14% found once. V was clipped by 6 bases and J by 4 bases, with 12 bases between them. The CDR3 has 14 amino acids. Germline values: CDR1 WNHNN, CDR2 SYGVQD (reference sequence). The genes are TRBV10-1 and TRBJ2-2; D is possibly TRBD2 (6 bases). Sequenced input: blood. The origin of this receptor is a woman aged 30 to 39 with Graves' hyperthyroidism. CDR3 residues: CASRGGQGTGELFF. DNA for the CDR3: TGCGCCAGCAGAGGAGGGCAAGGCACCGGGGAGCTGTTTTTT.